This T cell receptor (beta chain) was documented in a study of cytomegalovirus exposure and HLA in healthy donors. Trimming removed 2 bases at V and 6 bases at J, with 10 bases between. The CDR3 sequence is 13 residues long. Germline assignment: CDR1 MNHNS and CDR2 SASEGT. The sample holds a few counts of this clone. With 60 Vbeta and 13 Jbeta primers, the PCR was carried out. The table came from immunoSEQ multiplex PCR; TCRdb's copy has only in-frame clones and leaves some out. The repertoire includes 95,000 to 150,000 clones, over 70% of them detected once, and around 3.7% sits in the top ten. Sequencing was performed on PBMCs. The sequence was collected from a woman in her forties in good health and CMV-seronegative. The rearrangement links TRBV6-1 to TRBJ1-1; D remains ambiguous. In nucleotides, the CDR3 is TGTGCCAGCAGTGAACTAACGGGTCCTGAAGCTTTCTTT. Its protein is CASSELTGPEAFF.